One and the same sample provided the 16 T cell receptor beta chains below, sequenced in a study of kidney transplant recipient with SARS-CoV-2 infection. TCRdb reanalysed the reads using MiXCR and keeps one entry per CDR3 protein. In the table there are under 300,000 distinct CDR3 sequences, more than 25% of which are singletons. The sample here was a blood sample, taken at baseline and around day 110 from a kidney transplant recipient. The source of these receptors is a male patient aged 25 to 39 who had COVID-19 and was a kidney transplant recipient. The graft donor may account for some of the T cells.

Comments on this clonotype: Just one base apart from a much larger clone, this may be a read error. The chain is built from TRBV3-1 and TRBJ2-2; TRBD2 might be the D (6 bases). The CDR3 is 18 amino acids. CDR1 is LGHDT, CDR2 YNNKEL, per germline (reference sequence). Here the CDR3 DNA reads TGTGCCAGCAGCACGAACTGTCCCATTTCAGGCTTGACCGGGGGGCTGTTTTTT. It translates to CASSTNCPISGLTGGLFF. Drawing the rest from reference TRBV3-1 and TRBJ2-2, the complete variable domain is DTAVSQTPKYLVTQMGNDKSIKCEQNLGHDTMYWYKQDSKKFLKIMFSYNNKELIINETVPNRFSPKSPDKAHLNLHINSLELGDSAVYFCASSTNCPISGLTGGLFFGEGSRLTVL.

In this sample, this clonotype turned up a few times. DNA for the CDR3: TGTGCCAGTAGTCGGGCAGGGGGCGTGAACACTGAAGCTTTCTTT. Residues: CASSRAGGVNTEAFF. The chain is built from TRBV19 and TRBJ1-1; 8 bases are a match to TRBD1. Germline V gives CDR1 LNHDA, CDR2 SQIVND (reference sequence). V lost 5 bases, J lost 0 bases, and 5 bases stayed unmatched. The CDR3 length is 15 residues.

This clonotype has at least ten counts. The V and J genes are TRBV6-1 and TRBJ1-2; no firm D call. Germline V lookup: CDR1 MNHNS, CDR2 SASEGT. The CDR3 has 17 amino acids. Trimming removed 5 bases from V and 4 bases from J, with 23 bases in between. The CDR3 nucleotides read TGTGCCAGCAGTACAACCGAGGAATGTAGAAAGACCTATGGCTACACCTTC. This translates into CASSTTEECRKTYGYTF.

Remarks on this clonotype: Since a much larger clone is just one base distant, this may be a read error. V is TRBV5-1 and J is TRBJ1-3, with TRBD1 identical over 8 bases. In germline, CDR1 is SGHRS, CDR2 YFSETQ. This CDR3 has 15 amino acids. CDR3 sequence: CASSSGQDSGNTVYF. CDR3 nucleotides: TGCGCCAGCAGCTCGGGACAGGACTCTGGAAACACCGTATATTTT.

Concerning this clonotype: Since a much larger clone is just one base distant, this may be a read error. The chain is built from TRBV5-4 and TRBJ1-2; no firm D call. This CDR3 contains 16 residues. V lost 7 bases and J 4 bases, leaving 23 bases between the germline ends. Germline V gives CDR1 SGHNT, CDR2 YYREEE (reference sequence). The CDR3 DNA sequence: TGTGCCAGCCATGACATCGTACCAGGAAAGACCTATGGCTACACCTTC. Its protein is CASHDIVPGKTYGYTF.

Many counts were recorded for this clonotype. The CDR3 DNA reads TGTGCCAGCAGCGAACCGGGACAGGGAAGGGAGCAGGAAAAACTGTTTTTT. Translation: CASSEPGQGREQEKLFF. The chain is built from TRBV7-6 and TRBJ1-4; TRBD1 aligns across 9 bases. V was pared by 5 bases and J by 8 bases, with 15 bases of the junction left unmatched. The CDR3 consists of 17 residues. The germline V gene has CDR1 SGHVS and CDR2 FNYEAQ.

About this clonotype: A single base separates this from a much larger clone, so it may be a read error. Because it lacks the conserved phenylalanine or tryptophan at the end, this CDR3 is likely a read error. The chain links TRBV11-3 to TRBJ1-2; D remains ambiguous. CDR3 size: 17 residues. The V and J ends lost 3 bases and 4 bases respectively, with 21 bases between them. CDR1 is SGHNT and CDR2 is YENEEA in the germline V gene. The CDR3 is CASSFSDDLGKTYGYTL. Here the CDR3 DNA reads TGTGCCAGCAGCTTTTCAGACGATCTCGGAAAGACCTATGGCTACACCCTC.

A remark on this clonotype: Given a much more abundant clone one base away, this may be a read error. The chain employs TRBV5-6 and TRBJ1-5; D not resolved. The CDR3 is 15 amino acids. Germline-derived CDR1 and CDR2 are SGHDT and YYEEEE. The CDR3 region has the DNA TGTGCCAGCGGCTTTAGGGCCTATAGCAATCAGCCCCAGCATTTT. This sequence encodes CASGFRAYSNQPQHF.

In its sample, this clonotype was seen a few times. This chain uses TRBV21-1 with TRBJ2-3; TRBD2, the table's D call, was not compared with the DNA. TRBV21-1 is a known pseudogene. This CDR3 is 17 amino acids long. The CDR3 protein is CASSVTLATVMQDTQYF. CDR3 nucleotide sequence: TGTGCCAGCAGCGTTACGCTAGCTACAGTCATGCAAGATACGCAGTATTTT.

Concerning this clonotype itself: A read error is possible here, since a much larger clone lies one base away. The chain employs TRBV19 and TRBJ2-2; D might be TRBD2 (6 bases). The CDR3 contains 14 residues. The germline gives CDR1 LNHDA, CDR2 SQIVND (reference sequence). The ends were cut back, 5 bases at V and 7 bases at J, with 14 bases in the middle. The CDR3 reads CASSLGLTGGELFF. CDR3 DNA: TGTGCCAGTAGTCTCGGACTAACTGGCGGGGAGCTGTTTTTT.

In its sample, this clonotype was seen a few times. The genes are TRBV20-1 and TRBJ1-5; 7 bases map to TRBD1. The V gene's germline CDR1 is DFQATT and CDR2 SNEGSKA (reference sequence). V shed 3 bases, J shed 3 bases, and the junction held 8 bases outside the gene matches. This CDR3 contains 15 residues. The CDR3 here is CSASPQGGNNQPQHF. CDR3 sequence (DNA): TGCAGTGCTAGTCCCCAGGGGGGCAACAATCAGCCCCAGCATTTT.

This clonotype was seen once. The rearrangement uses TRBV7-9 and TRBJ2-3; perhaps TRBD2 as D (6 bases). V was trimmed by 3 bases and J by 4 bases, leaving 14 bases between them. There are 15 residues in the CDR3. The germline CDR1 and CDR2 sequences are SEHNR and FQNEAQ (reference sequence). The DNA of the CDR3 is TGTGCCAGCAGCTTGTTAACGGGAGTTGCAGATACGCAGTATTTT. Protein: CASSLLTGVADTQYF.

Comment on this clonotype: Here the CDR3 omits its conserved ending phenylalanine or tryptophan, so a read error is the likely source. No DNA is shown, since the ends of the CDR3 on it are uncertain; the CDR3 is the one TCRdb lists. The chain combines TRBV21-1 with TRBJ2-3. TRBV21-1 is assigned pseudogene status. The CDR3 is 17 residues long, counting both termini. The CDR3 protein is CASRKLVATFMQDTQYL.

This clonotype was seen at least ten times. The chain uses TRBV7-3 and TRBJ2-1; 16 nucleotides match TRBD2. Germline V gives CDR1 SGHTA, CDR2 FQGTGA. This CDR3 comprises 15 residues. With V trimmed by 5 bases and J by 8 bases, 3 bases remained unmatched. The CDR3 here is CASSPGTSGRDEQFF. CDR3 sequence (DNA): TGTGCCAGCAGCCCCGGGACTAGCGGGAGGGATGAGCAGTTCTTC.

The chain has TRBV20-1 and TRBJ1-5; 11 bases are a match to TRBD1. The V and J ends lost 0 bases and 7 bases, in that order; junction bases with no gene match: 5. The V gene's germline CDR1 is DFQATT and CDR2 SNEGSKA (reference sequence). This CDR3 is 15 amino acids long. As DNA, the CDR3 is TGCAGTGCTAGAGAGCGGACAGGGGGCGGCCAGCCCCAGCATTTT. As protein: CSARERTGGGQPQHF.

A word on this clonotype: It may be a read error: a sequence one base away is much more abundant. This sequence joins TRBV20-1 and TRBJ2-4; a weak D match, TRBD1 (7 bases). Germline assignment: CDR1 DFQATT and CDR2 SNEGSKA (reference sequence). The CDR3 consists of 16 residues. The CDR3 nucleotides are TGCAGTGCTAGGCCAGGGGGGAGTTTAGCCAAAAACATTCAGTGCTTC. Amino acid sequence: CSARPGGSLAKNIQCF.